This is a list of T cell receptor beta chains from one sample in a study of cytomegalovirus exposure and HLA in healthy donors. The table came from immunoSEQ multiplex PCR; TCRdb's copy has only in-frame clones and leaves some out. This sample has 120,000 or so clones, with 82% found just once. Sequenced material: PBMCs. These receptor sequences come from a male donor in good health and CMV-seropositive. Both conserved end residues are trimmed from each CDR3.

J gene	V gene	CDR3 protein
TRBJ2-1	TRBV5-8	ASSLAGLAGENEQF
TRBJ1-3	TRBV6-6	ASSRTVTGNTIY
TRBJ2-5	TRBV28	ASSVLGLAEGFETQY
TRBJ2-3	TRBV29-1	SVPPSGATDTQY
TRBJ2-1	TRBV4-2	ASSQLREGFYNEQF
TRBJ1-6	TRBV27	ASRLDLTGVSPLH
TRBJ1-2	TRBV28	ASSAEREAPRAYGYT
TRBJ2-3	TRBV2	ASRVLLGDTQY
TRBJ2-7	TRBV4-1	ASSRSESVREQY
TRBJ1-1	TRBV28	ASIDRGTEAF
TRBJ2-1	TRBV27	ASSLINRGRDEQF
TRBJ1-2	TRBV29-1	SVEDGPYGYT
TRBJ2-7	TRBV28	ASSSAGTRPYEQY
TRBJ2-1	TRBV11-1	ASSRDMSGAVNEQF
TRBJ2-3	TRBV11-2	ASSFQGWPTDTQY
TRBJ2-6	TRBV15	ATSWAGDANVLT
TRBJ1-2	TRBV19	ASKKWFVGELNYGYT
TRBJ1-5	TRBV9	ASSLGTDNQPQH
TRBJ2-3	TRBV29-1	SVGLAGVGDTQY
TRBJ2-3	TRBV5-4	ASSSPILSTDTQY
TRBJ2-7	TRBV5-4	ASSSRQGAGAYSYEQY
TRBJ2-7	TRBV28	ASSLAGQGAHEQY
TRBJ2-7	TRBV11-2	ASSFSPPPYEQY
TRBJ2-7	TRBV4-3	ASSIGLADLLSSYEQY
TRBJ2-2	TRBV5-1	ASSSDTYTGELF
TRBJ2-6	TRBV27	ASSFTAGANGLT
TRBJ1-1	TRBV19	ASSPGKAEAF
TRBJ2-5	TRBV11-2	ASSLGTARETQY
TRBJ2-3	TRBV6-5	ASSISGSGIDTQY
TRBJ2-7	TRBV19	ASSIGVSIYEQY
TRBJ2-1	TRBV27	ASSNGVAGAYNEQF
TRBJ2-7	TRBV29-1	SAGLSSEQY
TRBJ2-7	TRBV28	ASSPGSWEQY
TRBJ2-3	TRBV29-1	SVASGRAPDTQY
TRBJ1-1	TRBV18	ASSTRLAGPPNSKQQAF
TRBJ2-5	TRBV9	ASSVRGQGGLETQY
TRBJ1-4	TRBV19	ASSAGQSTNEKLF
TRBJ1-1	TRBV5-4	ASSRMTGSLREAF
TRBJ2-7	TRBV7-9	ASSFLLEEQY
TRBJ2-3	TRBV4-3	ASSPNPLAGGGDTQY
TRBJ2-2	TRBV9	ASSVGPLAGGPTGELF
TRBJ1-2	TRBV27	ASSSTGYGYT
TRBJ2-1	TRBV7-2	ASSLSGPGRLNEQF
-	TRBV15	ATRPTGDPEQY
TRBJ1-5	TRBV9	ASSTGVDQPQH
TRBJ1-2	TRBV28	ASRKQGRKGYGYT
TRBJ2-7	TRBV27	ASSLVGPGGFYEQY
TRBJ2-7	TRBV4-2	ASRGLLTYEQY
TRBJ2-3	TRBV27	ASSFIGLGGRGDTQY
TRBJ1-5	TRBV30	AWSGEPNQPQH
TRBJ1-3	TRBV28	ASRKQGTGHTIY
TRBJ2-5	TRBV9	ASSVSNHAGGETQY
TRBJ2-7	TRBV7-9	ASSGLQGPYEQY
-	TRBV11-2	ASSGQGSYEQY